This TCR beta chain is from a study of blood T cell repertoires in COVID-19. Study as a whole: Some COVID-19 samples were acute and others convalescent; all came from the United States, Italy and Spain.

Clones were read by immunoSEQ multiplex PCR, and TCRdb kept only the in-frame ones, dropping some. Here the sample spans about 150,000 clones, approximately 83% being singletons. The CDR3 has 16 residues. The V and J ends lost 2 bases and 6 bases, in that order; junction bases with no gene match: 10. Germline V gene sequence: CDR1 LGHNT, CDR2 FRNRAP. The genes are TRBV12-5 and TRBJ1-2; 9 positions match TRBD1. The origin of this receptor is a woman aged 55-70 years with acute or convalescent COVID-19. Sample: peripheral blood. The CDR3 region has the DNA TGTGCTAGTGGTTTGATCCCGGGACAGGGAGCAGATGGCTACACCTTC. Translation: CASGLIPGQGADGYTF.